The sequence of this T cell receptor beta chain was determined in a study of blood T cell repertoires in COVID-19. Study information: Acute and convalescent COVID-19 specimens originated in the United States, Italy and Spain. Sample material is recorded as cDNA or gDNA derived from T cells, B-cell-depleted T cells, or PBMCs.

This clone was recorded once. In the study's own analysis: Amplified reference gene primers provided the basis for estimating nucleated cell counts. Produced via immunoSEQ multiplex PCR; TCRdb's table is partial and in-frame only. V, J and clone size reflect that table, while D and trimming were determined from the DNA. Counted here are 70,000 to 95,000 clones, roughly 76% occurring once; the ten biggest clones make up about 20%. The CDR3 totals 16 residues. The V end lost 5 bases, the J end lost 0 bases, and 15 bases lay between the germline ends. Germline V gene sequence: CDR1 SGHTA, CDR2 FQGNSA. The V and J genes are TRBV7-2 and TRBJ2-3, with TRBD1 as a possible D gene (6 bases). The TCR comes from a woman aged 70-85 years with acute or convalescent COVID-19. Input material: peripheral blood. The CDR3 nucleotides are TGTGCCAGCAGCCCAGGGGACACCCTTAGCACAGATACGCAGTATTTT. Amino acids: CASSPGDTLSTDTQYF.